Listed here are 27 T cell receptor beta chains from one sample, sequenced in a study of a mutant IDH1 vaccine in newly diagnosed glioma. Clones were sequenced by immunoSEQ multiplex PCR, and TCRdb holds only the in-frame ones, with some missing. The table records tens of thousands of clones, 75% to 90% of them present only once. These receptors' targets are unknown. Time point denoted: week 11, during vaccination. All doses held 300 ug of mutant IDH1 20-mer peptide, with topical imiquimod. Source: PBMCs, taken from a glioma patient whose treatment included an IDH1 peptide vaccine. The source is a man in his fifties or sixties with glioma.

The chain employs TRBV12-5 and TRBJ1-3; 7 nucleotides align to TRBD1. Germline V lookup: CDR1 LGHNT, CDR2 FRNRAP. This CDR3 comprises 17 residues. V shed 6 bases, J shed 0 bases, and the junction held 11 bases outside the gene matches. The CDR3 DNA follows: TGTGCTAGTGGCTTCCCCGAGAACAGGGGCTCTGGAAACACCATATATTTT. This encodes CASGFPENRGSGNTIYF. Looking up the rest from reference TRBV12-5 and TRBJ1-3 gives the full variable domain: DARVTQTPRHKVTEMGQEVTMRCQPILGHNTVFWYRQTMMQGLELLAYFRNRAPLDDSGMPKDRFSAEMPDATLATLKIQPSEPRDSAVYFCASGFPENRGSGNTIYFGEGSWLTVV.

The rearrangement joins TRBV5-1 to TRBJ2-2; perhaps TRBD1 as D (6 bases). Trimming stripped 0 bases from V and 1 base from J, with 7 bases between. The CDR3 spans 15 residues. In germline, CDR1 is SGHRS, CDR2 YFSETQ. The DNA of the CDR3 is TGCGCCAGCAGCTTGGGACAGGAGAACACCGGGGAGCTGTTTTTT. Its protein is CASSLGQENTGELFF.

The rearrangement uses TRBV18 and TRBJ1-4, with D perhaps TRBD1 (6 bases). This CDR3 is 13 amino acids long. V was clipped by 5 bases and J by 7 bases, with 11 bases between them. Germline V gene data show CDR1 as KGHSH and CDR2 as LQKENI. The CDR3 is CASSTAGVEKLFF. CDR3 DNA: TGTGCCAGCTCAACGGCAGGGGTTGAAAAACTGTTTTTT.

The chain has TRBV28 and TRBJ2-5; no clear D. V was trimmed by 8 bases and J by 2 bases, leaving 9 bases between them. Germline V gives CDR1 MDHEN, CDR2 SYDVKM. This CDR3 spans 12 amino acids. The DNA for the CDR3 is TGTGCCAGCGACTCAACTCAAGAGACCCAGTACTTC. It is translated as CASDSTQETQYF.

The V and J genes are TRBV6-8 and TRBJ2-7; 7 bases line up with TRBD1. The trim removed 8 bases at V and 3 bases at J, leaving 4 bases unmatched. The germline CDR1 and CDR2 sequences are MNHGY and SAAAGT. This CDR3 region has 12 residues. The CDR3 region is CASRRQGYEQYF. DNA of the CDR3: TGTGCCAGCCGTCGACAGGGCTACGAGCAGTACTTC.

The chain joins TRBV4-1 to TRBJ1-5; D possibly corresponds to TRBD1 (5 bases). In germline, CDR1 is MGHRA, CDR2 YSYEKL. The CDR3 sequence is 15 residues long. V lost 4 bases and J lost 6, with 16 bases in between. CDR3 nucleotide sequence: TGCGCCAGCAGCCCGAGCCGACAGATAAGTCAGCCCCAGCATTTT. Amino acids: CASSPSRQISQPQHF.

The V and J genes are TRBV6-5 and TRBJ1-1; 7 nucleotides match TRBD1. The V segment lost 6 bases and the J segment 1 base; nucleotides outside the gene matches: 5. The V gene's germline CDR1 is MNHEY and CDR2 SVGAGI. The CDR3 length is 14 residues. Written as DNA, the CDR3 is TGTGCCAGCAGACGAGGGGGCGGGAACACTGAAGCTTTCTTT. This encodes CASRRGGGNTEAFF.

The V gene is TRBV29-1, the J gene TRBJ2-7; TRBD2 matches at 7 bases. In germline, CDR1 is SQVTM, CDR2 ANQGSEA. The CDR3 covers 16 residues. Losses at the gene ends were 5 bases for V and 0 bases for J; bases not matched to a gene: 13. Here the CDR3 reads CSVHAGVDADSYEQYF. The CDR3 region has the DNA TGCAGCGTTCACGCGGGGGTGGACGCAGACTCCTACGAGCAGTACTTC.

CDR3: CASSQITGGYEQYF. The CDR3 DNA reads TGCGCCAGCAGCCAAATAACAGGGGGCTACGAGCAGTACTTC. This rearrangement joins TRBV4-1 to TRBJ2-7; 8 positions match TRBD1. V trimming: 2 bases; J trimming: 3 bases; junction bases outside the gene matches: 3. This CDR3 spans 14 amino acids. Germline values: CDR1 MGHRA, CDR2 YSYEKL.

A few counts support this clone. The sample has other DNA sequences that encode this CDR3 too. This sequence joins TRBV19 and TRBJ1-2; 8 bases fit TRBD1. This CDR3 region has 13 residues. V lost 6 bases to trimming and J lost 5 bases; unmatched junction nucleotides: 5. Per the germline V gene, CDR1 is LNHDA and CDR2 is SQIVND (reference sequence). CDR3 loop: CASSPTGVYGYTF. The CDR3 nucleotides are TGTGCCAGTAGCCCGACAGGGGTGTATGGCTACACCTTC.

In this sample, this clone turned up once. The chain joins TRBV14 to TRBJ1-4; no reliable D call. Germline V CDR1 and CDR2: SGHDN, FVKESK. V was clipped by 1 base and J by 8 bases, with 5 bases between them. The CDR3 totals 12 residues. CDR3 loop: CASSQGGEKLFF. In nucleotides, the CDR3 is TGTGCCAGCAGCCAAGGAGGGGAAAAACTGTTTTTT.

This chain connects TRBV2 to TRBJ1-2; 7 positions agree with TRBD1. CDR3 length equals 12 residues. Germline CDR1 is SNHLY and CDR2 is FYNNEI. Trimming cost V 6 bases and J 4 bases; bases outside gene matches: 2. The CDR3 is CASRAGGYGYTF. CDR3 bases: TGTGCCAGCAGAGCAGGGGGCTATGGCTACACCTTC.

The genes are TRBV14 and TRBJ2-3, with D unclear. V was clipped by 8 bases and J by 2 bases, with 8 bases between them. This CDR3 is 12 amino acids long. Germline-derived CDR1 and CDR2 are SGHDN and FVKESK. CDR3 in amino acids: CASSWATDTQYF. The CDR3 bases are TGTGCCAGCTCCTGGGCCACAGATACGCAGTATTTT.

The rearrangement links TRBV30 to TRBJ1-1; D call uncertain. The CDR3 spans 13 residues. The V and J ends lost 5 bases and 1 base respectively, with 11 bases between them. From germline, CDR1 is GTSNPN and CDR2 SVGIG (reference sequence). CDR3 in amino acids: CAWGSLTNTEAFF. The CDR3 DNA reads as TGTGCCTGGGGGTCTCTCACGAACACTGAAGCTTTCTTT.

The gene calls are TRBV5-4 and TRBJ2-5; D may correspond to TRBD1 or TRBD2 (5 bases each). The CDR3 sequence is 15 residues long. V shed 0 bases and J shed 0 bases, with 9 bases lying between them. Germline V CDR1 and CDR2: SGHNT, YYREEE (reference sequence). CDR3 DNA: TGTGCCAGCAGCTTGGGGGGACGATACCAAGAGACCCAGTACTTC. Its translation: CASSLGGRYQETQYF.

The gene calls are TRBV30 and TRBJ1-2, with a tentative D call TRBD1 (6 bases). Per the germline V gene, CDR1 is GTSNPN and CDR2 is SVGIG (reference sequence). With 4 bases removed from V and 4 bases from J, the gap between germline ends came to 19 bases. This CDR3 has 15 amino acids. The CDR3 DNA follows: TGTGCCTGGACTAACTCGGACAGACCCTTCTATGGCTACACCTTC. Translation: CAWTNSDRPFYGYTF.

The chain carries TRBV18 and TRBJ2-3; a weak D match, TRBD2 (6 bases). CDR3 length equals 14 residues. Looked up from germline, CDR1 is KGHSH and CDR2 is LQKENI. The V gene lost 6 bases and the J gene lost 4 bases, with 14 bases spanning the gap. CDR3 DNA sequence: TGTGCCAGCTCCGGGGGAGGAGTGTCAGATACGCAGTATTTT. Its translation: CASSGGGVSDTQYF.

The chain has TRBV7-9 and TRBJ1-2, with D unresolved. The length of the CDR3 is 15 residues. Germline CDR1 and CDR2: SEHNR and FQNEAQ (reference sequence). V gave up 2 bases and J gave up 6 bases, with 16 bases separating them. This CDR3 is CASSLLGERLDGYTF. The CDR3 DNA follows: TGTGCCAGCAGCTTACTTGGGGAGAGGTTGGATGGCTACACCTTC. Combining the CDR3 with reference TRBV7-9 and TRBJ1-2 gives the whole variable domain DTGVSQNPRHKITKRGQNVTFRCDPISEHNRLYWYRQTLGQGPEFLTYFQNEAQLEKSRLLSDRFSAERPKGSFSTLEIQRTEQGDSAMYLCASSLLGERLDGYTFGSGTRLTVV.

This chain uses TRBV5-1 with TRBJ2-3; TRBD2 aligns across 8 bases. V gave up 1 base and J gave up 2 bases; unmatched junction bases: 6. This CDR3 is built from 16 residues. Germline loops: CDR1 SGHRS, CDR2 YFSETQ. The CDR3 region is CASSLKVAGYTDTQYF. For the CDR3, the DNA is TGCGCCAGCAGCTTGAAGGTAGCGGGGTACACAGATACGCAGTATTTT.

The chain employs TRBV27 and TRBJ1-1; the D gene is possibly TRBD1 (5 bases). This CDR3 has 13 amino acids. The V gene's germline CDR1 is MNHEY and CDR2 SMNVEV (reference sequence). V dropped 3 bases and J dropped 6 bases, with 11 bases sitting between them. The CDR3 here is CASSLGGGAEAFF. The CDR3 bases are TGTGCCAGCAGTTTGGGGGGAGGGGCTGAAGCTTTCTTT.

As concerns this clone: A junction boundary mismatches the germline segment, possibly from a read error. The chain links TRBV5-6 to TRBJ2-1; possibly TRBD1 for D (5 bases). Germline V CDR1 and CDR2: SGHDT, YYEEEE. The CDR3 length is 12 residues. In DNA, the CDR3 is TGTGCCAGCAGTTTACGGACACGCAATAACCTCTTC. It codes for CASSLRTRNNLF.

This clone has only a few counts. V is TRBV19 and J is TRBJ1-1; D may be TRBD1 (6 bases). Germline lookup yields CDR1 LNHDA and CDR2 SQIVND (reference sequence). The V and J ends lost 4 bases and 1 base respectively, with 22 bases between them. This CDR3 is built from 18 residues. The CDR3 sequence is CASSTPPYRVRENTEAFF. CDR3 sequence (DNA): TGTGCCAGTAGTACTCCCCCCTACAGGGTTAGGGAGAACACTGAAGCTTTCTTT.

The rearrangement links TRBV2 to TRBJ1-4, with D possibly TRBD1 on 6 matching bases. Trimming took off 6 bases at V and 7 bases at J, with 18 bases between the two ends. Germline assignment: CDR1 SNHLY and CDR2 FYNNEI. The CDR3 has 15 amino acids. CDR3 sequence: CASSPAQGAGEKLFF. The CDR3 DNA reads as TGTGCCAGCAGCCCCGCACAGGGTGCGGGTGAAAAACTGTTTTTT. Variable domain in full (rest from reference TRBV2 and TRBJ1-4): EPEVTQTPSHQVTQMGQEVILRCVPISNHLYFYWYRQILGQKVEFLVSFYNNEISEKSEIFDDQFSVERPDGSNFTLKIRSTKLEDSAMYFCASSPAQGAGEKLFFGSGTQLSVL.

The chain carries TRBV19 and TRBJ1-2; 7 bases map to TRBD1. Germline V CDR1 and CDR2: LNHDA, SQIVND (reference sequence). Trimming at V came to 2 bases and at J to 2 bases, leaving 11 bases not matched to a gene. The CDR3 spans 17 residues. DNA for the CDR3: TGTGCCAGTAGTATAAAACACACAGGGGAGCCCAACTATGGCTACACCTTC. This translates into CASSIKHTGEPNYGYTF.

The count of this clone is one. The chain links TRBV6-6 to TRBJ2-7, with D unclear. The CDR3 sequence is 13 residues long. V was pared by 2 bases and J by 1 base, with 6 bases between. Germline assignment: CDR1 MNHNY and CDR2 SVGAGI (reference sequence). CDR3 DNA: TGTGCCAGCAGTTACGGGCAATCCTACGAGCAGTACTTC. Translated: CASSYGQSYEQYF.

The rearrangement uses TRBV9 and TRBJ2-5; 7 bases fit TRBD1. The germline V gene encodes CDR1 SGDLS and CDR2 YYNGEE. V was clipped by 4 bases and J by 0 bases; unmatched bases: 3. The CDR3 loop spans 14 amino acids. CDR3 bases: TGTGCCAGCAGCATGGGGACAGACCAAGAGACCCAGTACTTC. Its protein is CASSMGTDQETQYF.

The rearrangement uses TRBV29-1 and TRBJ1-2; 7 nucleotides line up with TRBD1. V was pared by 5 bases and J by 7 bases, with 7 bases of the junction left unmatched. Germline assignment: CDR1 SQVTM and CDR2 ANQGSEA. The CDR3 has 12 amino acids. CDR3 bases: TGCAGCGTTCCTCTAGGGGGCCTTGGCTACACCTTC. Its translation: CSVPLGGLGYTF.